This section outlines one T cell receptor beta chain sequence together with its context. Its target is not known. CD4+ T cells from unexposed donors were obtained before the COVID-19 pandemic (2011-2018). Libraries were prepared by immunoSEQ multiplex PCR; TCRdb keeps only in-frame clonotypes and omits some of them. The sample includes about 64,000 clones, about 94% of them seen just once. This sample was taken from a study of CD4 T cells in relation to SARS-CoV-2 and coronaviruses. General study findings and limits: Culture-expanded clones reflect memory recall rather than primary priming during culture. Samples before the pandemic and after infection were not matched within any donor.

With 10 bases removed from V and 2 bases from J, the gap between germline ends came to 13 bases. This CDR3 is built from 13 residues. Germline CDR1 and CDR2: KGHDR and SFDVKD. The sequencing input was naive CD4+ T cells from PBMCs. Stated subset: naive CD4+ T cells isolated by negative enrichment. J is TRBJ2-5 and V is TRBV24-1, with D tentatively TRBD2 (6 bases). The sequence was obtained from a human donor in good health. CDR3 DNA sequence: TGTGCCACTCGCGGGACGACACAAGAGACCCAGTACTTC. This sequence encodes CATRGTTQETQYF.